This entry features one TCR beta chain sequence. Its antigen is still unknown. This sample stems from a study of T cells expressing NK-cell markers. Using the 5' RACE reads, TCRdb records one entry per CDR3 protein without DNA. The specimen's table records around 260,000 distinct CDR3 sequences. Notes on the study in general: These clonotypes additionally ranked first within the CD3+CD56-NKG2C+ fraction of a few donors. In a group of several donors, dominant NKG2C+ clonotypes represented roughly 1.0-7.5% of CD8+ T cells.

The sequence derives from a woman aged 18 to 75 in good health. The sequenced sample consisted of blood T cells: a sorted CD56 or NKG2C T cell subset, CD4+ or CD8+ T cells, or bulk PBMC T cells (not recorded which).

CDR3 in amino acids: CASSQGTSGTVDTQYF. The chain has TRBV4-2 and TRBJ2-3; TCRdb reports TRBD2, a call that lacks DNA to check it against. Germline values: CDR1 LGHNA, CDR2 YNFKEQ. The CDR3 consists of 16 residues.